One sample yielded the 31 T cell receptor beta chains listed below, sequenced in a study of monozygotic twins with inflammatory bowel disease. No DNA is given; TCRdb re-called the 5' RACE reads and lists each CDR3 protein once. This repertoire comprises about 380,000 distinct CDR3 sequences; its ten largest clones make up roughly 2.6%. Material: blood. The source of these receptors is a human donor with ulcerative colitis or Crohn's disease, or a healthy co-twin of an affected twin (not recorded which).

This chain links TRBV12-3 or TRBV12-4 with TRBJ2-3; as DNA is missing, the TRBD2 call by TCRdb cannot be tested. CDR3 length: 13 amino acids. The CDR3 loop is CAASGANTDTQYF.

The rearrangement joins TRBV5-1 to TRBJ2-5; TCRdb proposes TRBD2, but this gene call is untestable without DNA. Germline CDR1 SGHRS, CDR2 YFSETQ. The CDR3 consists of 14 residues. The CDR3 loop reads CTSSSGLDQETQYF.

The V gene is TRBV5-8, the J gene TRBJ2-5; TCRdb returns TRBD1, unconfirmable since there is no DNA. Germline V CDR1 and CDR2: SGHTS, YDEGEE. CDR3 length: 15 residues. CDR3 in amino acids: CASSSDRGFQETQYF.

J is TRBJ2-1 and V is TRBV4-2; TCRdb picks TRBD1, but there is no DNA to check that call. This CDR3 has 17 amino acids. From germline, CDR1 is LGHNA and CDR2 YNFKEQ. CDR3 loop: CASSQVSGGASYNEQFF.

The rearrangement joins TRBV7-7 to TRBJ2-3; TCRdb lists TRBD1, though no DNA is available to test this call. The CDR3 totals 14 residues. Germline CDR1 and CDR2: SSHAT and FNYEAQ (reference sequence). The CDR3 sequence is CASSSSGVVDTQYF.

The rearrangement uses TRBV11-2 and TRBJ2-3. Germline V gene lookup returns CDR1 SGHAT and CDR2 FQNNGV. The CDR3 contains 12 residues. CDR3: CASGTTRRTQYF.

The chain has TRBV23-1 and TRBJ2-7. TRBV23-1 is known as an ORF, though its function is uncertain. CDR3 size: 11 residues. CDR3 sequence reads: CASIRPYEQYF.

V and J are TRBV7-9 and TRBJ2-1; as DNA is missing, the TRBD1 call by TCRdb cannot be tested. The CDR3 consists of 12 residues. Germline V CDR1 and CDR2: SEHNR, FQNEAQ (reference sequence). CDR3 in amino acids: CASSSSDREQFF.

The rearrangement joins TRBV12-3 or TRBV12-4 to TRBJ2-7; the D gene TCRdb calls, TRBD1, cannot be checked with no DNA. The CDR3 length is 14 residues. The chain's CDR3 is CASRNQGGSYEQYF.

The rearrangement joins TRBV4-1 to TRBJ2-3; TCRdb indicates TRBD1, and absent DNA this call remains unverified. This CDR3 contains 18 residues. Germline CDR1 reads MGHRA; CDR2 reads YSYEKL. CDR3 protein: CASSQDLGQGLSTDTQYF.

This chain joins TRBV7-9 and TRBJ2-3. CDR1 is SEHNR, CDR2 FQNEAQ, per germline (reference sequence). This CDR3 region has 15 residues. Here the CDR3 reads CASSPFRSSTDTQYF.

This chain uses TRBV12-3 or TRBV12-4 with TRBJ2-7; TCRdb's D gene call, TRBD1, goes unchecked for lack of DNA. This CDR3 is 15 amino acids long. The CDR3 sequence is CASSYKRGGIYEQYF.

The chain recombines TRBV15 with TRBJ1-1; the TCRdb D gene call, TRBD1, has no DNA to confirm it. This CDR3 spans 15 amino acids. From germline, CDR1 is LNHNV and CDR2 YYDKDF (reference sequence). CDR3: CATSRDKGAGTEAFF.

V is TRBV24-1 and J is TRBJ2-1; TCRdb designates TRBD1, a call that cannot be tested without DNA. This CDR3 is 15 amino acids long. Germline V gives CDR1 KGHDR, CDR2 SFDVKD. The CDR3 is CATKGVRGVGGEQFF.

The CDR3 is CASSVGQGNQPQHF. The chain recombines TRBV9 with TRBJ1-5. This CDR3 has 14 residues. From germline, CDR1 is SGDLS and CDR2 YYNGEE.

The V and J genes are TRBV9 and TRBJ2-5; TCRdb gives TRBD1 as the D gene, but with no DNA this cannot be confirmed. This CDR3 is built from 12 residues. Germline V gives CDR1 SGDLS, CDR2 YYNGEE. The CDR3 is CASSVGVETQYF.

The chain has TRBV18 and TRBJ1-5. Germline V gives CDR1 KGHSH, CDR2 LQKENI. The CDR3 has 16 residues. The CDR3 sequence is CASSPGTPGTNQPQHF.

This chain connects TRBV27 to TRBJ1-6; there is no DNA to check the TCRdb D call of TRBD1. CDR3 size: 18 residues. Germline V gene sequence: CDR1 MNHEY, CDR2 SMNVEV (reference sequence). CDR3 protein: CASSLSPPSFGGNSPLHF.

The rearrangement uses TRBV9 and TRBJ2-2; the TCRdb D gene call, TRBD2, has no DNA to confirm it. This CDR3 contains 15 residues. The germline gives CDR1 SGDLS, CDR2 YYNGEE. The CDR3 sequence is CASRFGGTGTGELFF.

The rearrangement uses TRBV9 and TRBJ1-2; the D call from TCRdb, TRBD1, cannot be confirmed without DNA. Germline assignment: CDR1 SGDLS and CDR2 YYNGEE. There are 13 residues in the CDR3. The CDR3 loop is CASGTDNQYGYTF.

The rearrangement joins TRBV12-3 or TRBV12-4 to TRBJ2-1; the D call from TCRdb, TRBD2, cannot be confirmed without DNA. The CDR3 is 17 residues long. The CDR3 protein is CASSFTPLAGGPNEQFF.

The chain is built from TRBV9 and TRBJ1-1; TCRdb returns TRBD1, unconfirmable since there is no DNA. The CDR3 runs 14 residues. CDR1 and CDR2 (germline): SGDLS, YYNGEE. The CDR3 sequence is CASSEAGAYTEAFF.

The chain combines TRBV5-5 with TRBJ1-5; the D call of TRBD1 rests on TCRdb alone, since no DNA is present to check it. Germline loops: CDR1 SGHKS, CDR2 YYEKEE (reference sequence). The CDR3 runs 16 residues. The CDR3 sequence: CASRPGTAGSNQPQHF.

The V and J genes are TRBV19 and TRBJ1-1; TCRdb returns TRBD1, unconfirmable since there is no DNA. The germline V gene has CDR1 LNHDA and CDR2 SQIVND (reference sequence). The CDR3 sequence is 15 residues long. CDR3 region: CASTIQGTGNTEAFF.

The rearrangement links TRBV20-1 to TRBJ2-3; no DNA is available, so the TRBD2 call from TCRdb remains unchecked. Germline assignment: CDR1 DFQATT and CDR2 SNEGSKA (reference sequence). CDR3 length equals 14 residues. The chain's CDR3 is CSAMRGGRTDTQYF.

V and J are TRBV11-2 and TRBJ2-7; as DNA is missing, the TRBD2 call by TCRdb cannot be tested. The CDR3 has 16 residues. Germline lookup yields CDR1 SGHAT and CDR2 FQNNGV. This chain's CDR3 is CASSRMTSLRDYEQYF.

The V gene is TRBV6-5, the J gene TRBJ1-5; with no DNA, the TCRdb D assignment of TRBD1 cannot be verified. The V gene's germline CDR1 is MNHEY and CDR2 SVGAGI. CDR3 size: 15 residues. The CDR3 loop reads CASRYQGVSNQPQHF.

The chain carries TRBV20-1 and TRBJ2-5. CDR1 is DFQATT and CDR2 is SNEGSKA in the germline V gene (reference sequence). The CDR3 contains 12 residues. CDR3 sequence reads: CSASHQLQTQYF.

The chain links TRBV7-2 to TRBJ2-3; TCRdb indicates TRBD2, and absent DNA this call remains unverified. This CDR3 contains 16 residues. Germline CDR1 reads SGHTA; CDR2 reads FQGNSA. The CDR3 sequence: CASSFGRAGGTDTQYF.

The rearrangement uses TRBV5-1 and TRBJ2-1; absent DNA, TCRdb's TRBD2 call cannot be checked. Germline loops: CDR1 SGHRS, CDR2 YFSETQ. The CDR3 runs to 18 residues. CDR3 in amino acids: CASSSGTSGGDAYNEQFF.

The chain links TRBV5-1 to TRBJ2-6; TCRdb's D call, TRBD1, is unchecked because there is no DNA. CDR3 size: 19 residues. Germline V gene sequence: CDR1 SGHRS, CDR2 YFSETQ. The CDR3 sequence is CASSLEPGQGAAGANVLTF.